This T cell receptor beta chain was retrieved from a study of early T cells in non-severe SARS-CoV-2 infection. Study details: Bulk RNA isolated from unsorted whole blood underwent sequencing; chains were not paired.

This clonotype was picked up many times. Unique molecular identifiers tagged individual cDNA molecules. TCRdb processed the 5' RACE reads anew with MiXCR; each CDR3 protein has one entry. This table holds around 60,000 distinct CDR3 sequences, around 20% found once. The CDR3 is 14 residues long. Trimming pared 1 base from V and 6 bases from J, leaving 12 bases between. Germline CDR1 SEHNR, CDR2 FQNEAQ (reference sequence). The V and J genes are TRBV7-9 and TRBJ1-1; no reliable D call. The clonotype was recovered from an adult who was a healthcare worker with PCR-confirmed SARS-CoV-2 infection or an uninfected control (not recorded which). The sample consisted of whole blood, taken at baseline. CDR3 DNA sequence: TGTGCCAGCAGCTTAGAGGACTTAAGGTCTGAAGCTTTCTTT. As protein: CASSLEDLRSEAFF.